What follows are 14 T cell receptor beta chains derived from one specimen sequenced in a study of beta chain features in type 1 diabetes. Study-wide findings and caveats: Moderately but significantly shorter TCRB CDR3s were found in Type 1 diabetes patients in all four CD4+ subsets.

Their antigens remain unidentified. Every isolated RNA sample was fully reverse transcribed, so sequencing captured expressed TCRB transcripts. Generated by immunoSEQ multiplex PCR, the TCRdb table keeps only in-frame clones and is missing some. The sample lists approximately 20,000 clones; about 57% were seen once. The sequenced sample was stem cell memory CD4+ T cells from blood. The receptors shown here come from a man aged 18 to 30 with type 1 diabetes.

This clone was counted only a few times. V usage is TRBV27 and J usage is TRBJ2-3; 8 nucleotides match TRBD2. CDR3 length: 16 amino acids. CDR1 is MNHEY, CDR2 SMNVEV, per germline (reference sequence). V trimming: 2 bases; J trimming: 2 bases; junction bases outside the gene matches: 6. The CDR3 DNA reads TGTGCCAGCAGTTTAGAGCGGGGGCCCGTCACAGATACGCAGTATTTT. It specifies CASSLERGPVTDTQYF.

The chain combines TRBV27 with TRBJ1-2; 8 bases line up with TRBD1. Germline CDR1 MNHEY, CDR2 SMNVEV (reference sequence). V shed 5 bases and J 6 bases; nucleotides not matched to a gene: 11. This CDR3 region has 15 residues. In DNA form, the CDR3 reads TGTGCCAGCAGTCCGCAGGGGGCTAGGGGGAATGGCTACACCTTC. Protein product: CASSPQGARGNGYTF.

This sequence joins TRBV5-1 and TRBJ2-1; 12 bases are a match to TRBD2. The germline V gene encodes CDR1 SGHRS and CDR2 YFSETQ. The CDR3 totals 17 residues. The J segment lost 5 bases and the V segment lost 0 bases, leaving 6 bases of the junction unmatched. The CDR3 protein is CASSLATSGGRNNEQFF. The CDR3 DNA reads as TGCGCCAGCAGCTTGGCGACTAGCGGGGGAAGAAACAATGAGCAGTTCTTC.

The chain couples TRBV7-9 to TRBJ2-2; a weak D match, TRBD1 (5 bases). This CDR3 is built from 15 residues. The V end was cut by 2 bases, the J end by 5 bases, with 12 bases between. In germline, CDR1 is SEHNR, CDR2 FQNEAQ (reference sequence). In DNA form, the CDR3 reads TGTGCCAGCAGCTTAAGGGCCACAGGAACCGGGGAGCTGTTTTTT. Its translation: CASSLRATGTGELFF. Variable domain in full (rest from reference TRBV7-9 and TRBJ2-2): DTGVSQNPRHKITKRGQNVTFRCDPISEHNRLYWYRQTLGQGPEFLTYFQNEAQLEKSRLLSDRFSAERPKGSFSTLEIQRTEQGDSAMYLCASSLRATGTGELFFGEGSRLTVL.

The chain links TRBV6-6 to TRBJ1-2; D is undetermined. This CDR3 spans 14 amino acids. Germline V gives CDR1 MNHNY, CDR2 SVGAGI (reference sequence). V was shortened by 3 bases and J by 0 bases, with 8 bases between the two germline ends. The CDR3 region is CASSYLGSNYGYTF. The CDR3 DNA reads as TGTGCCAGCAGTTATCTGGGCTCTAACTATGGCTACACCTTC.

This clone has more than one count but fewer than ten. The chain uses TRBV28 and TRBJ2-1; 9 bases line up with TRBD1. CDR1 MDHEN and CDR2 SYDVKM come from the germline V gene. The CDR3 covers 17 residues. V shed 6 bases, J shed 8 bases, and the junction held 17 bases outside the gene matches. CDR3 in amino acids: CASSHSTTGTGKDEQFF. CDR3 nucleotides: TGTGCCAGCAGCCATAGCACTACCGGGACAGGGAAGGATGAGCAGTTCTTC.

The chain employs TRBV5-5 and TRBJ2-5; the match to TRBD1 covers 10 bases. The germline V gene has CDR1 SGHKS and CDR2 YYEKEE (reference sequence). With 3 bases clipped from V and 7 bases from J, the junction kept 9 bases outside the gene matches. The CDR3 totals 15 residues. The CDR3 nucleotides read TGTGCCAGCAGCTCGCAAGGCGGACAGGGGGGGACCCAGTACTTC. It codes for CASSSQGGQGGTQYF.

This clone was recorded a few times. The rearrangement links TRBV11-2 to TRBJ2-1; 8 bases are a match to TRBD2. Germline V gene sequence: CDR1 SGHAT, CDR2 FQNNGV. Trimming removed 7 bases from V and 6 bases from J; junction bases left unmatched: 8. This CDR3 has 14 amino acids. CDR3 amino acids: CASTQRELGNEQFF. The CDR3 DNA sequence: TGTGCCAGCACCCAGCGGGAGTTGGGCAATGAGCAGTTCTTC.

This clone was seen more than once but under ten times. The chain has TRBV29-1 and TRBJ2-3; possibly TRBD2 for D (5 bases). This CDR3 spans 14 amino acids. V lost 5 bases and J 1 base, leaving 13 bases between the germline ends. Germline CDR1 is SQVTM and CDR2 is ANQGSEA. The CDR3, as DNA: TGCAGCGTTAGTATACGGGATGGCACAGATACGCAGTATTTT. It specifies CSVSIRDGTDTQYF.

This rearrangement joins TRBV4-2 to TRBJ2-7, with D perhaps matching TRBD2 (6 bases). Looked up from germline, CDR1 is LGHNA and CDR2 is YNFKEQ. This CDR3 has 18 amino acids. Trimming pared 5 bases from V and 0 bases from J, leaving 23 bases between. This chain's CDR3 is CASSEVRLTGTSSYEQYF. The CDR3, as DNA: TGTGCCAGCAGCGAGGTACGTCTGACCGGGACTTCCTCCTACGAGCAGTACTTC.

This clone was counted between two and nine times. The CDR3 DNA sequence: TGTGCCAGCAGCTTCTCGGGGGAAGAGACCCAGTACTTC. Translated: CASSFSGEETQYF. The genes are TRBV7-9 and TRBJ2-5, with D possibly matching TRBD2 (6 bases). V lost 3 bases to trimming and J lost 3 bases, with 8 bases between them. The CDR3 contains 13 residues. Germline V lookup: CDR1 SEHNR, CDR2 FQNEAQ (reference sequence). Based on the CDR3 plus reference TRBV7-9 and TRBJ2-5, the full variable domain is DTGVSQNPRHKITKRGQNVTFRCDPISEHNRLYWYRQTLGQGPEFLTYFQNEAQLEKSRLLSDRFSAERPKGSFSTLEIQRTEQGDSAMYLCASSFSGEETQYFGPGTRLLVL.

The chain has TRBV7-8 and TRBJ2-1, with 8 bases identical to TRBD1. The CDR3 runs 13 residues. From germline, CDR1 is SGHVS and CDR2 FQNEAQ. V gave up 4 bases and J gave up 10 bases; unmatched junction bases: 6. The chain's CDR3 is CASSYGRDREQFF. The DNA for the CDR3 is TGTGCCAGCAGCTATGGTAGGGACAGGGAGCAGTTCTTC.

The V and J genes are TRBV19 and TRBJ2-7; D ambiguous. This CDR3 has 11 amino acids. Germline-derived CDR1 and CDR2 are LNHDA and SQIVND (reference sequence). V was pared by 5 bases and J by 3 bases, with 5 bases between. CDR3 in amino acids: CASSFGYEQYF. The DNA for the CDR3 is TGTGCCAGTAGTTTCGGCTACGAGCAGTACTTC.

The chain has TRBV15 and TRBJ2-1; the D gene is possibly TRBD2 (6 bases). Germline CDR1 reads LNHNV; CDR2 reads YYDKDF (reference sequence). The CDR3 is 15 amino acids. The V end was cut by 0 bases, the J end by 5 bases, with 11 bases between. CDR3 sequence: CATSRDAGWDNEQFF. The CDR3 DNA follows: TGTGCCACCAGCAGAGACGCGGGATGGGACAATGAGCAGTTCTTC.